This TCR beta chain was found in a study of blood T cell repertoires in COVID-19. The wider study: In each case, the material was cDNA or gDNA derived from T cells, B-cell-depleted T cells, or PBMCs.

Under the authors' procedure: Amplification of reference gene primers provided the estimated nucleated cell counts. Measured with immunoSEQ multiplex PCR; TCRdb has only the in-frame clones, and not every one. V, J and clone size are those of that table, while D and trimming were read from the DNA. The sample yields more than 250,000 clones, about 87% seen once. Participants' own reports of clinical history determined their cohort assignment. The recovered donors of Cohort 3 showed two negative PCRs, clearance, or symptom resolution. Trimming cost V 4 bases and J 5 bases; bases outside gene matches: 10. Germline V CDR1 and CDR2: SNHLY, FYNNEI. The CDR3 runs to 16 residues. This clone was found once.

The clonotype comes from a woman aged 25 to 39 who had recovered from COVID-19. Specimen: PBMCs or T cells enriched from blood (not recorded which). This chain links TRBV2 with TRBJ2-3, with 9 bases matching TRBD2. CDR3 DNA: TGTGCCAGCAGTGTCTTGGCGGGGGGGCTGGGAGATACGCAGTATTTT. Its protein product is CASSVLAGGLGDTQYF.